This T cell receptor (beta chain) was documented in a study of T-cell memory formation after mild COVID-19. Study outcomes and limitations: Day 37-peaking second-wave clones had unconfirmed SARS-CoV-2 specificity. Prior to infection, memory already included some responding clones, suggesting cross-reactive memory joined.

The V and J ends lost 8 bases and 2 bases, in that order; junction bases with no gene match: 10. The length of the CDR3 is 16 residues. CDR1 is SEHNR and CDR2 is FQNEAQ in the germline V gene (reference sequence). From the 5' RACE reads, TCRdb called clonotypes with MiXCR, one entry per CDR3 protein. The table has a few hundred thousand distinct CDR3 sequences, around 15% seen once; the top ten hold around 24%. Turning to this clonotype: The antigen is not known.

Sequenced sample: PBMCs or a T cell subset sorted from them (not recorded which). This chain connects TRBV7-9 to TRBJ1-3; 9 nucleotides align to TRBD1. The sequence was obtained from a young man who had mild COVID-19 (a few samples of this study predate the infection). Cell type and time point are not known. In DNA, the CDR3 is TGTGCCAGCGCACAACGATGGACAGGGGCTGGAAACACCATATATTTT. This encodes CASAQRWTGAGNTIYF.